This TCR beta chain emerged from a study of OX40 agonist ivuxolimab in advanced cancers. About the research overall: Three patients responded partially, comprising one with hepatocellular carcinoma and two with cutaneous melanoma.

Trimming took 3 bases from V and 2 from J; bases not matched to a gene: 7. The CDR3 spans 16 residues. Germline V gene sequence: CDR1 MNHNS, CDR2 SASEGT. Profiling relied on immunoSEQ multiplex PCR, and the TCRdb table lists in-frame clones only, not all of them. The sample lists some 150,000 clones, 93% occurring once. The study sampled blood at baseline, cycle 4 day 1, and cycle 7 day 1. The TCR comes from an adult with an advanced solid tumor such as melanoma, head and neck, liver or kidney cancer. This specimen was CD4+ or CD8+ T cells sorted from blood, taken in a trial of the OX40 agonist ivuxolimab. V usage is TRBV6-1 and J usage is TRBJ2-5; 9 bases match TRBD1. CDR3 protein: CASSDQPTGGQETQYF. DNA for the CDR3: TGTGCCAGCAGTGACCAACCGACAGGGGGTCAAGAGACCCAGTACTTC.